The sequence of this T cell receptor beta chain was determined in a study of blood T cells in healthy people across ages. Study-level results: PBMCs left unsorted prevented a conclusive naive versus antigen-experienced comparison. Observed TCR beta diversity per million T cells went down as age went up. This fall followed a roughly linear course with age.

Primers used in a second PCR of about 6 to 12 cycles were a sample-barcoded 5' primer and a J-beta primer mix. TCRdb passed the 5' RACE reads through MiXCR, listing each CDR3 protein once. There are 1,300,000 or so distinct CDR3 sequences in the sample; 59% occur only once, and over 6.5% lies in the top ten. About this clonotype: Its antigen is unknown.

The germline gives CDR1 MGHRA, CDR2 YSYEKL. The CDR3 is made up of 12 amino acids. V was trimmed by 2 bases and J by 9 bases, leaving 8 bases between them. The sample comprised blood. J is TRBJ2-1 and V is TRBV4-1, with a tentative D call TRBD2 (6 bases). The TCR was taken from a man between 18 and 29 years old in good health. CDR3 nucleotides: TGCGCCAGCAGCCAACTGGGACTTGAGCAGTTCTTC. Translation: CASSQLGLEQFF.